Given below is one T cell receptor beta chain in context. Its antigen remains unidentified. From the 120-subject validation cohort, which was separate from the roughly 670-subject first cohort, the donors were drawn. These data come from a study of cytomegalovirus exposure and HLA in healthy donors. TCRdb's table, derived via immunoSEQ multiplex PCR, lists solely in-frame clones and lacks some. The table has 200,000 to 250,000 clones, about nine tenths seen once. Study-level findings and limits: The authors listed 164 TCR beta chains as cytomegalovirus-associated.

The receptor was derived from a woman under 30 in good health and CMV-seropositive. The sample consisted of PBMCs.

The CDR3 here is CAISGGTGYPLETQYF. The CDR3 DNA is TGTGCCATCAGTGGAGGGACAGGCTACCCTCTCGAGACCCAGTACTTC. V usage is TRBV10-3 and J usage is TRBJ2-5; TRBD1 matches at 8 bases. The V segment lost 4 bases and the J segment 5 bases; nucleotides outside the gene matches: 12. Germline CDR1 reads ENHRY; CDR2 reads SYGVKD. This CDR3 spans 16 amino acids.